This is a list of T cell receptor beta chains from one sample in a study of regulatory T cells in long-lasting Graves disease. TCRdb analysed the multiplex PCR reads with MiXCR anew, one entry per CDR3 protein. The table shows some 340,000 distinct CDR3 sequences, with approximately 23% occurring only once. This specimen consisted of peripheral blood mononuclear cells (PBMCs), obtained when the disease was refractory, from a patient treated with antithyroid drugs. Receptors originate from a woman between 40 and 55 years old with Graves disease. The CDR3 runs from the conserved cysteine through the conserved F or W. Fields, in order: CDR3 protein, CDR3 DNA, V gene, CDR3 length, clone size, J gene, D gene. A D gene is named only where the DNA matches it firmly. Rows give clone size only sometimes, using once, few, many, or a class for an expanded clone.

CDR3: CASSIGAHQPQHF
DNA: TGTGCCAGTAGTATAGGGGCCCATCAGCCCCAGCATTTT
V: TRBV19
length: 13
size: NA
J: TRBJ1-5
D: NA

CDR3: CASTRGRIGDLPEAFF
DNA: TGTGCCAGCACCAGGGGGCGGATTGGAGATCTGCCTGAAGCTTTCTTT
V: TRBV5-6
length: 16
size: NA
J: TRBJ1-1
D: TRBD1

CDR3: CASSLDRALYEQYF
DNA: TGTGCCAGCAGCTTAGACAGGGCCTTGTACGAGCAGTACTTC
V: TRBV7-6
length: 14
size: NA
J: TRBJ2-7
D: NA

CDR3: CASSPQGANGYTF
DNA: TGTGCCAGCTCACCACAGGGGGCCAATGGCTACACCTTC
V: TRBV18
length: 13
size: many
J: TRBJ1-2
D: TRBD1

CDR3: CASSWGLSYEQYF
DNA: TGTGCCAGCAGTTGGGGCCTGTCCTACGAGCAGTACTTC
V: TRBV7-9
length: 13
size: many
J: TRBJ2-7
D: NA

CDR3: CSVTDRSSYEQYF
DNA: TGCAGCGTTACGGACAGAAGCTCCTACGAGCAGTACTTC
V: TRBV29-1
length: 13
size: NA
J: TRBJ2-7
D: NA

CDR3: CASSPLAMPTGELFF
DNA: TGTGCCAGCAGCCCACTAGCGATGCCCACCGGGGAGCTGTTTTTT
V: TRBV11-2
length: 15
size: many
J: TRBJ2-2
D: TRBD2

CDR3: CASSSGRHQETQYF
DNA: TGTGCCAGCTCTAGCGGGAGGCATCAAGAGACCCAGTACTTC
V: TRBV28
length: 14
size: many
J: TRBJ2-5
D: TRBD2

CDR3: CASSPRASGAYEQYF
DNA: TGTGCCAGCAGCCCCCGGGCTAGCGGGGCCTACGAGCAGTACTTC
V: TRBV6-1
length: 15
size: few
J: TRBJ2-7
D: TRBD2

CDR3: CSARDIQGSGFYEQYF
DNA: TGCAGTGCTAGAGATATACAGGGCTCTGGGTTTTACGAGCAGTACTTC
V: TRBV20-1
length: 16
size: NA
J: TRBJ2-7
D: NA

CDR3: CASSRTWTIPEAFF
DNA: TGTGCCAGCAGCCGGACATGGACGATCCCTGAAGCTTTCTTT
V: TRBV5-5
length: 14
size: NA
J: TRBJ1-1
D: NA

CDR3: CASSPQTGRATEAFF
DNA: TGTGCCAGCAGCCCACAGACAGGGCGAGCCACTGAAGCTTTCTTT
V: TRBV7-2
length: 15
size: NA
J: TRBJ1-1
D: TRBD1

CDR3: CASSSIGSGTVGHQETQYF
DNA: TGTGCCAGCAGCTCCATAGGGTCTGGGACGGTTGGCCACCAAGAGACCCAGTACTTC
V: TRBV11-2
length: 19
size: many
J: TRBJ2-5
D: NA

CDR3: CASSSQNPNTEAFF
DNA: TGTGCCAGCAGCTCGCAGAACCCAAACACTGAAGCTTTCTTT
V: TRBV5-5
length: 14
size: NA
J: TRBJ1-1
D: NA

CDR3: CASSLGSSSGGYEQYF
DNA: TGTGCCAGCAGCTTAGGATCCAGTAGCGGAGGCTACGAGCAGTACTTC
V: TRBV7-2
length: 16
size: NA
J: TRBJ2-7
D: NA

CDR3: CASSVGGYMNTQHF
DNA: TGCGCCAGCAGTGTGGGGGGCTACATGAATACGCAGCATTTT
V: TRBV10-2
length: 14
size: NA
J: TRBJ1-5
D: NA

CDR3: CASSLAYNEQFF
DNA: TGTGCCAGCAGCTTAGCTTACAATGAGCAGTTCTTC
V: TRBV7-2
length: 12
size: NA
J: TRBJ2-1
D: NA

CDR3: CASTEGMGQLNIQYF
DNA: TGTGCCAGCACCGAAGGGATGGGACAGTTGAACATTCAGTACTTC
V: TRBV12-3/TRBV12-4
length: 15
size: many
J: TRBJ2-4
D: TRBD1

CDR3: CASSRDRGTGELFF
DNA: TGTGCCAGCAGTAGGGACAGAGGCACCGGGGAGCTGTTTTTT
V: TRBV27
length: 14
size: many
J: TRBJ2-2
D: TRBD1

CDR3: CASSSPPQRPGRYEQYF
DNA: TGTGCCAGCAGCTCACCACCTCAACGACCTGGGCGCTACGAGCAGTACTTC
V: TRBV2
length: 17
size: once
J: TRBJ2-7
D: NA

CDR3: CASRSGLAETQYF
DNA: TGTGCCAGCAGATCCGGACTAGCGGAGACCCAGTACTTC
V: TRBV12-3/TRBV12-4
length: 13
size: many
J: TRBJ2-5
D: TRBD2

CDR3: CASSLDSTDTQYF
DNA: TGTGCCAGCAGTTTAGACAGCACAGATACGCAGTATTTT
V: TRBV28
length: 13
size: many
J: TRBJ2-3
D: NA

CDR3: CASSLASVGVNTEAFF
DNA: TGCGCCAGCAGCTTGGCGTCTGTTGGGGTGAACACTGAAGCTTTCTTT
V: TRBV5-1
length: 16
size: NA
J: TRBJ1-1
D: NA

CDR3: CASRRIGSSTGELFF
DNA: TGTGCCAGCAGGAGGATCGGATCTAGCACCGGGGAGCTGTTTTTT
V: TRBV12-3/TRBV12-4
length: 15
size: many
J: TRBJ2-2
D: NA